The rows below give T cell receptor beta chains drawn from one sample of a study of PD-L1 blockade in urothelial cancer. The repertoire was sequenced with immunoSEQ multiplex PCR; TCRdb's copy has only in-frame clones and lacks some. The sample shows 45,000 to 55,000 clones, 84% of them seen only once. Specimen: PBMCs, collected around atezolizumab (anti-PD-L1) treatment. The receptors were gathered from a man aged 45 to 65 with urothelial cancer. CDR3s leave out the opening cysteine and the closing phenylalanine or tryptophan. Fields, in order: J gene, V gene, CDR3 protein.

>TRBJ1-1|TRBV10-3
AISRSHPRPGTGYGRDTEAF
>TRBJ2-7|TRBV6-7
ASSYSMTGTQNSYEQY
>TRBJ2-1|TRBV6-6
ATTGGSLGAYEQF
>TRBJ2-3|TRBV9
ASSLTSGGTDTQY
>TRBJ2-2|TRBV10-3
AISGTGNTGELF
>TRBJ2-4|TRBV28
ASSPQRLRGYIQY
>TRBJ2-7|TRBV28
ASTRAGLSYEQY
>TRBJ2-2|TRBV15
ATSGGRTGELF
>TRBJ2-5|TRBV18
ASSRLPAQETQY
>TRBJ1-6|TRBV7-6
ASSPGLGQTPSYNSPLH
>TRBJ1-1|TRBV12-5
ASGLGQGPSSEAF
>TRBJ2-5|TRBV9
ASSPLIIGGTQY
>TRBJ1-5|TRBV7-9
ASSFQGAQPQH
>TRBJ2-7|TRBV10-3
AIRVQGAAYEQY
>TRBJ2-7|TRBV1
TSSQDHYEQY
>TRBJ2-7|TRBV5-4
ASSRFGVFYEQY
>TRBJ2-1|TRBV5-6
ASGPRGTGDANEQF
>TRBJ2-3|TRBV27
ASRAGTGALDTQY
>TRBJ2-3|TRBV10-2
ASRQIFRTSGIQGTDTQY
>TRBJ1-4|TRBV29-1
SVIGTGFNEKLF
>TRBJ1-4|TRBV11-3
ASSQQGGKLF
>TRBJ1-1|TRBV27
ASSSTGWDTEAF
>TRBJ2-7|TRBV11-2
ASSYAGQGNEQY
>TRBJ2-2|TRBV5-1
ASRQNPGSNTGELF
>TRBJ2-7|TRBV7-9
ASSREGGTTYEQY
>TRBJ1-1|TRBV12-5
ASGLDRTGTNTEAF
>TRBJ2-5|TRBV10-2
ASSPRGLAGGLEETQY
>TRBJ2-7|TRBV19
ASSMGQGSEQY
>TRBJ1-5|TRBV28
ASSFSKNRFNQPQH
>TRBJ1-5|TRBV7-2
ASSLENRPNRNQPQH
>TRBJ2-7|TRBV5-1
ASSSGGFHEQY
>TRBJ2-7|TRBV7-9
ASSSTTGQGLYEQY
>TRBJ2-3|TRBV27
ASSLGLAGGTDTQY
>TRBJ2-7|TRBV7-9
ASSGRGLKAYEQY
>TRBJ2-7|TRBV23-1
ASSHPGQGVYEQY
>TRBJ2-2|TRBV15
ATSSLVAEPNTGELF
>TRBJ1-5|TRBV5-4
ASSLGGAHQPQH
>TRBJ2-3|TRBV6-5
ASSYRGVNRDTQY
>TRBJ2-7|TRBV4-3
ASRDFTGEQY
>-|TRBV2
ASISPSRTDSYEQY
>TRBJ1-6|TRBV29-1
SVEDRPRGSSPLH